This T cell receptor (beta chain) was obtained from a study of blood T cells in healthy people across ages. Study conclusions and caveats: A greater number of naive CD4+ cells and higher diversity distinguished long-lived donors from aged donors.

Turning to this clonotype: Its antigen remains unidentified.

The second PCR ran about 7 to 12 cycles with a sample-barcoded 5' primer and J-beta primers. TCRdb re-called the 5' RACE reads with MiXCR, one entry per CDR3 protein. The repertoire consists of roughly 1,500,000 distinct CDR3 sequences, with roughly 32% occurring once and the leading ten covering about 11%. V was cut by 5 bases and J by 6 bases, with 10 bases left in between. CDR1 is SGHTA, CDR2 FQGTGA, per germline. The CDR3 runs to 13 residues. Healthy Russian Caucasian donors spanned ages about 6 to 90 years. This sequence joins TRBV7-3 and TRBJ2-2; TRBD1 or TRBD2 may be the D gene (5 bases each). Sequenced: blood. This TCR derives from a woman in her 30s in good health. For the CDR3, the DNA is TGTGCCAGCAGCCTGGGACCGGCCGGGGAGCTGTTTTTT. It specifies CASSLGPAGELFF.